The following is a T cell receptor beta chain sequence with its context. Antigen unknown. This entry belongs to a study of blood T cells in healthy people across ages. Whole-study findings and limits: Estimates based on one million T cells were treated as lower bounds.

With a J-beta primer mix and a sample-barcoded 5' primer, a second PCR ran about 6 to 11 cycles. TCRdb analysed the 5' RACE reads with MiXCR anew, one entry per CDR3 protein. Among over 550,000 distinct CDR3 sequences listed, approximately 30% were seen once. The germline CDR1 and CDR2 sequences are SEHNR and FQNEAQ (reference sequence). Trimming removed 3 bases from V and 3 bases from J; junction bases left unmatched: 4. The CDR3 covers 17 residues. This TCR was sampled from a woman aged 80 or over in good health. Sequenced sample: blood. The J gene is TRBJ2-2, the V gene TRBV7-9, with 13 bases matching TRBD2. The CDR3 DNA follows: TGTGCCAGCAGCTTCGGACTAGCGGGAGCCGACACCGGGGAGCTGTTTTTT. This encodes CASSFGLAGADTGELFF.